This T cell receptor beta chain was documented in a study of T cell changes during pregnancy in multiple sclerosis. Deletions cut 5 bases from V and 0 bases from J, with 10 bases between. This CDR3 contains 14 residues. Germline CDR1 SGHVS, CDR2 FQNEAQ. Measured with immunoSEQ multiplex PCR; TCRdb has only the in-frame clones, and not every one. This sample carries approximately 61,000 clones, approximately 91% of them seen once, and the ten largest clones take roughly 1.7%. The sequences come from peripheral blood, collected in the first trimester of pregnancy. V is TRBV7-8 and J is TRBJ1-2; a possible D gene is TRBD1 (6 bases). The source of this sequence is a female donor with multiple sclerosis, enrolled in a pregnancy study. CDR3 sequence (DNA): TGTGCCAGCAGCATCAGGACAGCTAACTATGGCTACACCTTC. Translation gives CASSIRTANYGYTF. Full variable domain (missing parts from reference TRBV7-8 and TRBJ1-2): GAGVSQSPRYKVAKRGQDVALRCDPISGHVSLFWYQQALGQGPEFLTYFQNEAQLDKSGLPSDRFFAERPEGSVSTLKIQRTQQEDSAVYLCASSIRTANYGYTFGSGTRLTVV.